Listed below are T cell receptor beta chains from one sample, sequenced in a study of cytomegalovirus exposure and HLA in healthy donors. Only in-frame clones appear in the TCRdb table, and some are missing; sequencing was by immunoSEQ multiplex PCR. This table has some 64,000 clones, around 97% appearing once. Sequenced: PBMCs. The receptors were gathered from a woman under 30 in good health and CMV-seropositive. The CDR3 runs from the conserved cysteine through the conserved F or W. A D gene is named only where the DNA matches it firmly. Size tells how often a clone was seen (once, few, many) or the class of an expanded clone, and some rows leave it out.

NA,TRBV15,TRBJ2-6,NA,CATSLATGSGANVLTF,TGTGCCACCAGCCTAGCGACAGGGTCTGGGGCCAACGTCCTGACTTTC
TRBD2,TRBV19,TRBJ2-1,NA,CASSLSSGPYNEQFF,TGTGCCAGTAGTTTGAGTAGCGGGCCATACAATGAGCAGTTCTTC
TRBD2,TRBV7-9,TRBJ2-1,NA,CASSAGTSGSSDNEQFF,TGTGCCAGCAGCGCTGGGACTAGCGGGAGTAGCGACAATGAGCAGTTCTTC
TRBD2,TRBV19,TRBJ2-1,NA,CASSSGSSYNEQFF,TGTGCCAGTTCTAGCGGAAGCTCCTACAATGAGCAGTTCTTC
NA,TRBV4-2,TRBJ1-5,NA,CASSQDMGRSNQPQHF,TGTGCCAGCAGCCAAGATATGGGGCGAAGCAATCAGCCCCAGCATTTT
NA,TRBV6-1,TRBJ2-6,NA,CASSESFSGRVSGANVLTF,TGTGCCAGCAGTGAAAGTTTTTCGGGAAGGGTGTCTGGGGCCAACGTCCTGACTTTC
NA,TRBV27,TRBJ2-7,NA,CASSLSSVSSYEQYF,TGTGCCAGCAGTTTATCGTCGGTCTCCTCCTACGAGCAGTACTTC
TRBD1,TRBV2,TRBJ2-5,once,CADRVGTGSGETQYF,TGTGCCGACAGAGTGGGGACAGGGTCGGGAGAGACCCAGTACTTC
NA,TRBV27,TRBJ1-1,NA,CASSFGGNTEAFF,TGTGCCAGCAGTTTTGGAGGGAACACTGAAGCTTTCTTT
TRBD2,TRBV28,TRBJ2-3,NA,CASSPLSLAGEGMDTQYF,TGTGCCAGCAGTCCCCTCTCCCTAGCGGGAGAGGGAATGGATACGCAGTATTTT
NA,TRBV9,TRBJ2-3,NA,CASSERTADTQYF,TGTGCCAGCAGCGAGAGGACAGCAGATACGCAGTATTTT
TRBD1,TRBV28,TRBJ1-2,NA,CASSPFRGQYYGYTF,TGTGCCAGCAGCCCCTTCAGGGGGCAGTACTATGGCTACACCTTC
TRBD1,TRBV27,TRBJ1-2,NA,CASSPGTGGSNNYGYTF,TGTGCCAGCAGTCCGGGGACAGGGGGCTCGAATAACTATGGCTACACCTTC
NA,TRBV18,TRBJ1-1,NA,CASSPGGNTEAFF,TGTGCCAGCTCACCGGGGGGGAACACTGAAGCTTTCTTT
NA,TRBV7-9,TRBJ2-7,NA,CASSADYSYEQYF,TGTGCCAGCAGCGCGGACTACTCCTACGAGCAGTACTTC
NA,TRBV5-8,TRBJ1-5,NA,CASSLVVGVPNQPQHF,TGTGCCAGCAGCTTGGTGGTCGGGGTCCCCAATCAGCCCCAGCATTTT
TRBD2,TRBV7-8,TRBJ2-2,NA,CASSLLAGGNTGELFF,TGTGCCAGCAGCTTACTAGCGGGAGGGAACACCGGGGAGCTGTTTTTT
NA,TRBV7-6,TRBJ2-3,once,CASSIGQSTDTQYF,TGTGCCAGCAGCATCGGACAGAGCACAGATACGCAGTATTTT
TRBD2,TRBV5-8,TRBJ2-1,NA,CASSPRTSGRNNEQFF,TGTGCCAGCAGCCCACGGACTAGCGGGAGGAACAATGAGCAGTTCTTC
TRBD2,TRBV2,TRBJ2-1,NA,CASSPSRRASGRASYNEQFF,TGTGCCAGCAGCCCCTCCAGAAGGGCTAGCGGGAGGGCCTCCTACAATGAGCAGTTCTTC
NA,TRBV28,TRBJ1-2,NA,CASSPPGGPSGYTF,TGTGCCAGCAGCCCCCCCGGGGGTCCTAGTGGCTACACCTTC